This paragraph reports one T cell receptor beta chain. The entry originates in a study of shared clonotypes between healthy human individuals. Original handling: Owing to the provision of junction-only sequences devoid of quality scores by immunoSEQ, filtering differed. Using immunoSEQ multiplex PCR, the repertoire was profiled, and TCRdb retains in-frame clones only, with some absent. Clone size and the V and J calls come from that table; the DNA yielded D and trimming. The sample includes 2 million to 2.5 million clones, over 85% of them seen just once. CDR3 size: 16 residues. In germline, CDR1 is SGHRS, CDR2 YFSETQ. V gave up 2 bases and J gave up 0 bases, with 12 bases separating them.

Sequenced: naive CD4+ T cells from PBMCs. Regarding subset: CD45RA+ positively selected. V and J are TRBV5-1 and TRBJ1-3; TRBD1 is a possible D gene (5 bases). This TCR derives from a man aged 18 to 35 in good health. Some clones in this sample may be carry-over from other donors' samples. The CDR3 coding sequence is TGCGCCAGCAGCTTACAGGCCACGAGCTCTGGAAACACCATATATTTT. This codes for CASSLQATSSGNTIYF.